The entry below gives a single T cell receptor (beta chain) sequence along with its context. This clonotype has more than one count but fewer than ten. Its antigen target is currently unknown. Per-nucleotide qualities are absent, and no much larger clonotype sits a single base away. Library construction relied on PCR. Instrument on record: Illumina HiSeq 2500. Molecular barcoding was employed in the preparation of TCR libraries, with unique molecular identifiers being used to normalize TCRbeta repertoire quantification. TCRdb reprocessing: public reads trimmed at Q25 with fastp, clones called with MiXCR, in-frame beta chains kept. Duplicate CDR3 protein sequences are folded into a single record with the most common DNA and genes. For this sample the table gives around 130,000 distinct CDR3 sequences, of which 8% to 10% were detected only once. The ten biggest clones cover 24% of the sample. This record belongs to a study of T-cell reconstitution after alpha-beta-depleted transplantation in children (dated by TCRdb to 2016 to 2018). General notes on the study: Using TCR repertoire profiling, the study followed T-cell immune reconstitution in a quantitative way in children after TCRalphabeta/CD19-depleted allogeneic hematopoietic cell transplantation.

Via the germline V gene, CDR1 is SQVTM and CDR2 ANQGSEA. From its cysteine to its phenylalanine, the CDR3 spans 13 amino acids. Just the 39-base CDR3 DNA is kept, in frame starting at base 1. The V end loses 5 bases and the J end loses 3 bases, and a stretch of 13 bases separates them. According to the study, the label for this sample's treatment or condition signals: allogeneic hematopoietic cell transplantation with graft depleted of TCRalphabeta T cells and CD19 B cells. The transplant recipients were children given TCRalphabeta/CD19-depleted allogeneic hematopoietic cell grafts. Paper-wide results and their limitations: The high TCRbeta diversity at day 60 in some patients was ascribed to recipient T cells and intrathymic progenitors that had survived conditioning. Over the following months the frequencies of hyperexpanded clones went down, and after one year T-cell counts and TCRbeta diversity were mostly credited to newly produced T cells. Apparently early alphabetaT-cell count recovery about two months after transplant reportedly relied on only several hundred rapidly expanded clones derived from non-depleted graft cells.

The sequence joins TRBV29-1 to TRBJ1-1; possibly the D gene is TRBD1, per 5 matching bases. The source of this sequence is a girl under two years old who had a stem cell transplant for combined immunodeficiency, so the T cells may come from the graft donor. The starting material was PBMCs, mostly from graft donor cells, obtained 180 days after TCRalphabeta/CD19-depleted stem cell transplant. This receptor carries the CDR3 CSVSGRAHTEAFF. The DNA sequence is TGCAGCGTTTCGGGCAGGGCCCACACTGAAGCTTTCTTT.